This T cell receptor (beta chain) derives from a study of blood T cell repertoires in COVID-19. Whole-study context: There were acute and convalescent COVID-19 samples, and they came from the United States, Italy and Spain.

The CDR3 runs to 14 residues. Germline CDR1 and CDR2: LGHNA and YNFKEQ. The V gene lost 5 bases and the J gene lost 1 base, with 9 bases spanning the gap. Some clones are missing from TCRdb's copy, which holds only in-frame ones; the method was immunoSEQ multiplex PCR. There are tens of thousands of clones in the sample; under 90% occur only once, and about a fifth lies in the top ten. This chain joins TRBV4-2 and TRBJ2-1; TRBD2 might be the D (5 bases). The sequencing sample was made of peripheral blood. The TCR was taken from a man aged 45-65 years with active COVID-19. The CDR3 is CASSDSGSYNEQFF. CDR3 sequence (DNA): TGTGCCAGCAGCGACTCGGGGTCCTACAATGAGCAGTTCTTC.